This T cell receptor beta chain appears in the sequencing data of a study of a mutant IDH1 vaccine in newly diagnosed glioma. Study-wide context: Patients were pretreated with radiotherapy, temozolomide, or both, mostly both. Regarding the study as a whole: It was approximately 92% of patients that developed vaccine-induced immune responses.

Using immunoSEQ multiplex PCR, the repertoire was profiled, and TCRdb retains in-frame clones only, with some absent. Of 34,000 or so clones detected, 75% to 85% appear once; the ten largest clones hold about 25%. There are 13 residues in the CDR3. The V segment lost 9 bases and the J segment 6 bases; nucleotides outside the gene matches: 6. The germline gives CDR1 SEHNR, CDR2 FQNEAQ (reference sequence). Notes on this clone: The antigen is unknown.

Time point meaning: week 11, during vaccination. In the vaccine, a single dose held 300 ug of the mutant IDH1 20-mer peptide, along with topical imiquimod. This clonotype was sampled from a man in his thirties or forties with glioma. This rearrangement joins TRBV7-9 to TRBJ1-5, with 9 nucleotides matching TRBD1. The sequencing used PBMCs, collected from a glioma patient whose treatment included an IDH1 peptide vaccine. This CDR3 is CASSGTGSQPQHF. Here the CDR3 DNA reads TGTGCCAGTTCCGGGACAGGGAGTCAGCCCCAGCATTTT.